Presented here are 13 T cell receptor beta chains from one specimen sequenced in a study of read filtering for tumor transcriptome and immune sequencing. This library used approximately 390 ng RNA and molecular barcoded adaptors spanning alpha/delta and beta/gamma chains. Each CDR3 protein is one row after TCRdb ran MiXCR on the reads. The sample lists tens of thousands of distinct CDR3 sequences; around 19% were seen once. Sequencing input: a population of CD138-negative cells sorted from bone marrow. The source of these receptors is a donor at least 40 years old with multiple myeloma.

As concerns this clonotype: A much more abundant neighbour one base away suggests this may be a read error. This chain joins TRBV11-3 and TRBJ1-1; D uncertain. The CDR3 totals 14 residues. Germline V gives CDR1 SGHNT, CDR2 YENEEA. The CDR3 nucleotides are TGTGACAGCAGCTTGGACGGAAGGAACACTGAAGCTTTCTTT. As protein: CDSSLDGRNTEAFF.

Remarks on this clonotype: Given a much more abundant clone one base away, this may be a read error. V gene TRBV28 combines with J gene TRBJ2-3; 10 bases align to TRBD2. From germline, CDR1 is MDHEN and CDR2 SYDVKM. The CDR3 consists of 14 residues. CDR3 in amino acids: CASRLAGEGDTRYF. DNA of the CDR3: TGTGCCAGCCGTCTAGCGGGAGAAGGAGATACGCGGTATTTT. Full variable domain (outside the CDR3, taken from reference TRBV28 and TRBJ2-3): DVKVTQSSRYLVKRTGEKVFLECVQDMDHENMFWYRQDPGLGLRLIYFSYDVKMKEKGDIPEGYSVSREKKERFSLILESASTNQTSMYLCASRLAGEGDTRYFGPGTRLTVL.

This clonotype was counted at least ten times. The V call is TRBV14, the J call TRBJ2-1; D unclear. Per the germline V gene, CDR1 is SGHDN and CDR2 is FVKESK. Trimming left V 5 bases short and J 7 bases short, with 6 bases between. CDR3 length: 11 amino acids. Here the CDR3 reads CASSVANEQFF. CDR3 in DNA: TGTGCCAGCAGCGTAGCAAATGAGCAGTTCTTC. Filled out from reference TRBV14 and TRBJ2-1, the complete variable domain reads EAGVTQFPSHSVIEKGQTVTLRCDPISGHDNLYWYRRVMGKEIKFLLHFVKESKQDESGMPNNRFLAERTGGTYSTLKVQPAELEDSGVYFCASSVANEQFFGPGTRLTVL.

In this sample, this clonotype turned up a few times. V usage is TRBV29-1 and J usage is TRBJ2-5; D gene uncertain. CDR1 and CDR2 (germline): SQVTM, ANQGSEA. This CDR3 region has 12 residues. Trimming stripped 7 bases from V and 2 bases from J, with 11 bases between. CDR3 nucleotides: TGCAGCGGGGCAAGGGCGCAAGAGACCCAGTACTTC. Translated: CSGARAQETQYF.

This clonotype showed up many times. This rearrangement joins TRBV4-2 to TRBJ1-1; no clear D. With 0 bases removed from V and 1 base from J, the gap between germline ends came to 9 bases. Germline CDR1 reads LGHNA; CDR2 reads YNFKEQ. This CDR3 is built from 15 residues. The CDR3 region is CASSQDPLSNTEAFF. In DNA form, the CDR3 reads TGTGCCAGCAGCCAAGACCCCTTATCGAACACTGAAGCTTTCTTT.

At least ten counts were recorded for this clonotype. This chain joins TRBV7-3 and TRBJ2-1, with 13 bases identical to TRBD2. The germline V gene encodes CDR1 SGHTA and CDR2 FQGTGA. V gave up 5 bases and J gave up 8 bases; unmatched junction bases: 9. This CDR3 is 16 amino acids long. The DNA of the CDR3 is TGTGCCAGCAGCCCGCCGGGACTAGCGGGAAAGGATGAGCAGTTCTTC. Translating it yields CASSPPGLAGKDEQFF.

The table lists this clonotype with many counts. The rearrangement joins TRBV19 to TRBJ2-5; no clear D. The V and J ends lost 1 base and 2 bases respectively, with 8 bases between them. The CDR3 consists of 14 residues. From germline, CDR1 is LNHDA and CDR2 SQIVND (reference sequence). The CDR3 nucleotides are TGTGCCAGTAGTATAGGTGGAGTTCAAGAGACCCAGTACTTC. Residues: CASSIGGVQETQYF.

V is TRBV29-1 and J is TRBJ1-1, with 7 bases lining up with TRBD1. V gave up 7 bases and J gave up 4 bases; unmatched junction bases: 6. Germline values: CDR1 SQVTM, CDR2 ANQGSEA. The CDR3 loop spans 12 amino acids. Here the CDR3 DNA reads TGCAGCGCAGACAGGGCGGCCACTGAAGCTTTCTTT. It specifies CSADRAATEAFF.

A remark on this clonotype: Its ends do not fully match the called genes, so a read error is possible. J is TRBJ2-3 and V is TRBV11-2; 10 nucleotides match TRBD1. From germline, CDR1 is SGHAT and CDR2 FQNNGV. The CDR3 covers 19 residues. The CDR3 reads CANSLAGWDRGTSTDTQYF. CDR3 DNA sequence: TGTGCCAACAGCTTAGCGGGCTGGGACAGGGGAACTAGCACAGATACGCAGTATTTT.

The chain joins TRBV2 to TRBJ2-3, with 7 bases fitting TRBD1. CDR3 length equals 13 residues. V gave up 11 bases and J gave up 0 bases; unmatched junction bases: 5. Looked up from germline, CDR1 is SNHLY and CDR2 is FYNNEI. The CDR3 is CARSGGSTDTQYF. The CDR3 nucleotides read TGTGCCCGGTCAGGGGGAAGCACAGATACGCAGTATTTT.

The chain couples TRBV19 to TRBJ2-7, with D perhaps TRBD2 (6 bases). Deletions cut 4 bases from V and 5 bases from J, with 18 bases between. This CDR3 contains 15 residues. CDR1 and CDR2 (germline): LNHDA, SQIVND (reference sequence). For the CDR3, the DNA is TGTGCCAGTAGTACTATAACGGGAGATCGGAACGAGCAGTACTTC. Translating gives CASSTITGDRNEQYF.

The sample holds many counts of this clonotype. The chain employs TRBV5-1 and TRBJ2-6; no definite D call. Per the germline V gene, CDR1 is SGHRS and CDR2 is YFSETQ. The CDR3 runs 15 residues. The V and J ends lost 6 bases and 0 bases respectively, with 10 bases between them. CDR3 sequence: CASTPFRSGANVLTF. In DNA, the CDR3 is TGCGCCAGCACTCCATTCCGCTCTGGGGCCAACGTCCTGACTTTC.

This clonotype was observed many times. The chain carries TRBV15 and TRBJ2-7; TRBD1 matches 7 bases. The CDR3 is made up of 16 amino acids. V gave up 2 bases and J gave up 4 bases; unmatched junction bases: 11. Germline-derived CDR1 and CDR2 are LNHNV and YYDKDF (reference sequence). The DNA for the CDR3 is TGTGCCACCAGCAGAAGAAAGGAGACAGGGTTTTACGAGCAGTACTTC. This sequence encodes CATSRRKETGFYEQYF.